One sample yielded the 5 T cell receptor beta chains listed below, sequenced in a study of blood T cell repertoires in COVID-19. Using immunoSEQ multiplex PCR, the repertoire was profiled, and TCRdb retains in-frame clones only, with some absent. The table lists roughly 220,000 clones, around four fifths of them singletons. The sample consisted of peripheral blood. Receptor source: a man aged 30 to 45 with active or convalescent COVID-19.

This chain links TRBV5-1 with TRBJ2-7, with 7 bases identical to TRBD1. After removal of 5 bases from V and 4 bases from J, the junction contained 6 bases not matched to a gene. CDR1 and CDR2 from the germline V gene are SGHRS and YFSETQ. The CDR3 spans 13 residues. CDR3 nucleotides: TGCGCCAGCAGTAGGACAGGTTTATACGAGCAGTACTTC. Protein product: CASSRTGLYEQYF. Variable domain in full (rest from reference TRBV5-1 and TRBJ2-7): KAGVTQTPRYLIKTRGQQVTLSCSPISGHRSVSWYQQTPGQGLQFLFEYFSETQRNKGNFPGRFSGRQFSNSRSEMNVSTLELGDSALYLCASSRTGLYEQYFGPGTRLTVT.

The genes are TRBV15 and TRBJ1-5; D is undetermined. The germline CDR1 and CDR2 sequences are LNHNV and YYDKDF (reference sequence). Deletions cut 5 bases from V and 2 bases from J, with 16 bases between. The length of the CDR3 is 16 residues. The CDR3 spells CATSGLPGLGNQPQHF. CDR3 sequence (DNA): TGTGCCACCAGCGGCCTCCCGGGATTAGGCAATCAGCCCCAGCATTTT.

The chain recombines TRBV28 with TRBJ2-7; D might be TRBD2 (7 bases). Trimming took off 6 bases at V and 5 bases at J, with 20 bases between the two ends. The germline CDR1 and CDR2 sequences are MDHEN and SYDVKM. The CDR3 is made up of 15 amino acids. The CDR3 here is CASRPAGHRIHEQYF. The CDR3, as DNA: TGTGCCAGCAGGCCAGCGGGACACAGAATCCACGAGCAGTACTTC. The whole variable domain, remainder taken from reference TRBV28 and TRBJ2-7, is DVKVTQSSRYLVKRTGEKVFLECVQDMDHENMFWYRQDPGLGLRLIYFSYDVKMKEKGDIPEGYSVSREKKERFSLILESASTNQTSMYLCASRPAGHRIHEQYFGPGTRLTVT.

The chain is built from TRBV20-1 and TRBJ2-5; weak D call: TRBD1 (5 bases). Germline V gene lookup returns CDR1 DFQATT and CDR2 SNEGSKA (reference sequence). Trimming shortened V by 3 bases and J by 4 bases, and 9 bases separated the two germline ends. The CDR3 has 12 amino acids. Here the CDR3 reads CSASNQGETQYF. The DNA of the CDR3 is TGCAGTGCTAGTAACCAGGGAGAGACCCAGTACTTC.

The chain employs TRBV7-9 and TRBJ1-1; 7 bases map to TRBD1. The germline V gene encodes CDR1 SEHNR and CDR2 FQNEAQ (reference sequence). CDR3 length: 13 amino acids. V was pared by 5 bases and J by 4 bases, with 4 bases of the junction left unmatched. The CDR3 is CASSHRGRTEAFF. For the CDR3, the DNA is TGTGCCAGCAGCCACAGGGGTCGCACTGAAGCTTTCTTT.